Sequencing of this T cell receptor beta chain was carried out in a study of memory CD4+ T cells and cytomegalovirus serostatus. The sort gate was single viable CD3+CD4+CD8-CD45RO+ cells for memory CD4+ T cells. Libraries were prepared by immunoSEQ multiplex PCR; TCRdb keeps only in-frame clonotypes and omits some of them. The sample lists approximately 92,000 clones, 80% occurring once. Per germline, CDR1 SGHTA and CDR2 FQGNSA. V was pared by 3 bases and J by 6 bases, with 15 bases between. This CDR3 region has 15 residues. J is TRBJ2-1 and V is TRBV7-2; D remains unclear. The receptor was derived from an adult in good health and CMV-seropositive. Sequenced: memory CD4+ T cells from blood. The CDR3 loop reads CASSFYQRISNEQFF. CDR3 in DNA: TGTGCCAGCAGCTTCTATCAAAGGATTTCCAATGAGCAGTTCTTC.